Presented here are 4 T cell receptor beta chains from one specimen sequenced in a study of cytomegalovirus exposure and HLA in healthy donors. PCR was performed using 60 Vbeta and 13 Jbeta primers. Profiling relied on immunoSEQ multiplex PCR, and the TCRdb table lists in-frame clones only, not all of them. The profile shows about 140,000 clones, around two thirds of them singletons. Sample: PBMCs. The source is a male donor in good health and CMV-seronegative.

The CDR3 loop reads CASSPTTTGSYGYTF. DNA of the CDR3: TGTGCCAGCAGCCCGACAACGACAGGGTCCTATGGCTACACCTTC. The V gene is TRBV7-2, the J gene TRBJ1-2; TRBD1 agrees at 7 bases. V dropped 5 bases and J dropped 4; count of bases not matched to a gene: 10. Germline values: CDR1 SGHTA, CDR2 FQGNSA. This CDR3 has 15 amino acids. Full variable domain (missing parts from reference TRBV7-2 and TRBJ1-2): GAGVSQSPSNKVTEKGKDVELRCDPISGHTALYWYRQSLGQGLEFLIYFQGNSAPDKSGLPSDRFSAERTGGSVSTLTIQRTQQEDSAVYLCASSPTTTGSYGYTFGSGTRLTVV.

The chain is built from TRBV5-1 and TRBJ1-4, with 7 bases matching TRBD1. The V gene's germline CDR1 is SGHRS and CDR2 YFSETQ. The V segment lost 4 bases and the J segment 3 bases; nucleotides outside the gene matches: 6. This CDR3 is 15 amino acids long. The CDR3 DNA is TGCGCCAGCAGCAGAACACAGGGGCCTAATGAAAAACTGTTTTTT. This sequence encodes CASSRTQGPNEKLFF. Supplemented by reference TRBV5-1 and TRBJ1-4, the full variable domain reads KAGVTQTPRYLIKTRGQQVTLSCSPISGHRSVSWYQQTPGQGLQFLFEYFSETQRNKGNFPGRFSGRQFSNSRSEMNVSTLELGDSALYLCASSRTQGPNEKLFFGSGTQLSVL.

V usage is TRBV6-5 and J usage is TRBJ1-1, with unresolved D. Germline-derived CDR1 and CDR2 are MNHEY and SVGAGI. Trimming cost V 7 bases and J 1 base, with 4 bases left between them. The CDR3 runs to 11 residues. CDR3: CASTSNTEAFF. CDR3 sequence (DNA): TGTGCCAGCACTTCGAACACTGAAGCTTTCTTT.

The CDR3 coding sequence is TGTGCCAGCAGCAGAGGGGACTACCCTAGCACAGATACGCAGTATTTT. Protein product: CASSRGDYPSTDTQYF. The chain recombines TRBV7-3 with TRBJ2-3; 7 bases line up with TRBD2. The germline gives CDR1 SGHTA, CDR2 FQGTGA. With 5 bases clipped from V and 0 bases from J, the junction kept 8 bases outside the gene matches. This CDR3 is 16 amino acids long.